Presented here are 23 T cell receptor beta chains from one specimen sequenced in a study of cytomegalovirus exposure and HLA in healthy donors. Primers for the PCR totalled 60 Vbeta and 13 Jbeta. TCRdb's table, derived via immunoSEQ multiplex PCR, lists solely in-frame clones and lacks some. The sample lists approximately 110,000 clones, 76% occurring once. Input material: PBMCs. The origin of the receptors is a man aged 45 to 65 in good health and CMV-seronegative.

The chain has TRBV15 and TRBJ1-5; D remains unclear. The V end was cut by 0 bases, the J end by 4 bases, with 4 bases between. The CDR3 is 13 amino acids. Germline lookup yields CDR1 LNHNV and CDR2 YYDKDF (reference sequence). The CDR3 protein is CATSRDLNQPQHF. As DNA, the CDR3 is TGTGCCACCAGCAGAGATCTGAATCAGCCCCAGCATTTT.

A word on this clone: At one of its ends the junction is not consistent with the germline gene, which may arise from a read error. The J gene is TRBJ2-3, the V gene TRBV6-4; D remains ambiguous. In germline, CDR1 is MRHNA, CDR2 SNTAGT. The CDR3 covers 13 residues. Written as DNA, the CDR3 is TGCGCCTCGTCGGTTTCTGCGATGGATACGCAGTATTTT. It specifies CASSVSAMDTQYF.

This chain joins TRBV6-1 and TRBJ1-4; the D gene is possibly TRBD1 (6 bases). V was clipped by 6 bases and J by 4 bases, with 12 bases between them. CDR1 MNHNS and CDR2 SASEGT come from the germline V gene. This CDR3 has 14 residues. The CDR3 here is CASSGQTLNEKLFF. CDR3 coding DNA: TGTGCCAGCAGCGGACAGACACTTAATGAAAAACTGTTTTTT.

The gene calls are TRBV7-2 and TRBJ2-2; 12 bases fit TRBD2. The V gene's germline CDR1 is SGHTA and CDR2 FQGNSA. There are 15 residues in the CDR3. Losses at the gene ends were 5 bases for V and 9 bases for J; bases not matched to a gene: 7. CDR3 in DNA: TGTGCCAGCAGCACGAGACTAGCGGGGGCGAGGGAGCTGTTTTTT. Protein: CASSTRLAGARELFF.

This clone appeared a single time. This rearrangement joins TRBV19 to TRBJ1-1, with 9 nucleotides matching TRBD1. V lost 0 bases and J lost 2; bases outside the gene matches: 4. The CDR3 totals 16 residues. From germline, CDR1 is LNHDA and CDR2 SQIVND (reference sequence). The CDR3 DNA reads TGTGCCAGTAGTATAGACCTACAGGGGGCCAACACTGAAGCTTTCTTT. Its translation: CASSIDLQGANTEAFF.

V gene TRBV5-4 combines with J gene TRBJ1-5; D ambiguous. This CDR3 is built from 12 residues. Germline V gene data show CDR1 as SGHNT and CDR2 as YYREEE (reference sequence). V was shortened by 2 bases and J by 4 bases, with 4 bases between the two germline ends. CDR3 residues: CASSFGNQPQHF. The CDR3 DNA sequence: TGTGCCAGCAGCTTCGGGAATCAGCCCCAGCATTTT.

This clone was seen just once. This chain uses TRBV5-5 with TRBJ2-4; D is possibly TRBD2 (5 bases). Germline assignment: CDR1 SGHKS and CDR2 YYEKEE (reference sequence). V dropped 5 bases and J dropped 3 bases, with 12 bases sitting between them. The CDR3 is made up of 14 amino acids. CDR3 sequence: CASSYLRDKNIQYF. For the CDR3, the DNA is TGTGCCAGCAGTTACCTTCGGGACAAAAACATTCAGTACTTC.

This sequence joins TRBV19 and TRBJ1-2, with a possible D match to TRBD1 (6 bases). Trimming removed 8 bases from V and 1 base from J, with 11 bases in between. CDR1 LNHDA and CDR2 SQIVND come from the germline V gene (reference sequence). CDR3 length equals 13 residues. DNA of the CDR3: TGTGCCAGTCGACAGGAGATTAACTATGGCTACACCTTC. This codes for CASRQEINYGYTF.

The chain carries TRBV6-1 and TRBJ2-7, with TRBD1 matching over 9 bases. V lost 2 bases and J lost 5; bases outside the gene matches: 4. CDR3 length: 14 residues. Germline V gene data show CDR1 as MNHNS and CDR2 as SASEGT. CDR3 loop: CASSEWGTGNEQYV. The CDR3 coding sequence is TGTGCCAGCAGTGAATGGGGGACAGGGAACGAGCAGTACGTC.

V gene TRBV29-1 combines with J gene TRBJ1-2; no clear D gene. The V end lost 7 bases, the J end lost 3 bases, and 18 bases lay between the germline ends. This CDR3 spans 14 amino acids. Germline CDR1 and CDR2: SQVTM and ANQGSEA. CDR3 region: CSAKTGRAYYGYTF. CDR3 sequence (DNA): TGCAGCGCCAAGACTGGGAGGGCTTACTATGGCTACACCTTC.

V gene TRBV10-3 combines with J gene TRBJ2-7; possible D gene TRBD2, 6 bases. Germline V lookup: CDR1 ENHRY, CDR2 SYGVKD. The CDR3 sequence is 18 residues long. The ends were cut back, 3 bases at V and 1 base at J, with 22 bases in the middle. The CDR3 coding sequence is TGTGCCATCAGTGATCCCCCGGATAGGATAGCGGCGTCCTACGAGCAGTACTTC. Its protein product is CAISDPPDRIAASYEQYF.

The genes are TRBV19 and TRBJ1-2, with a weak D call TRBD1 (6 bases). Germline CDR1 and CDR2: LNHDA and SQIVND (reference sequence). The CDR3 extends over 18 amino acids. V was clipped by 6 bases and J by 3 bases, with 26 bases between them. CDR3 region: CASRRYGQSRGGYYGYTF. The DNA of the CDR3 is TGTGCCAGTAGACGATATGGACAGTCCCGCGGAGGTTACTATGGCTACACCTTC.

The chain uses TRBV9 and TRBJ1-5; TRBD1 matches 10 bases. This CDR3 has 15 amino acids. Looked up from germline, CDR1 is SGDLS and CDR2 is YYNGEE. Unmatched junction bases numbered 7, after V lost 3 bases and J lost 7 bases. The CDR3 nucleotides read TGTGCCAGCAGCGGAGGGACAGGGGAATGGCAGCCCCAGCATTTT. Its translation is CASSGGTGEWQPQHF.

This chain uses TRBV7-8 with TRBJ2-7; D is possibly TRBD1 (6 bases). Between the trimmed V and J ends, which lost 1 base and 2 bases, there was a span of 12 bases. The CDR3 has 15 residues. Germline assignment: CDR1 SGHVS and CDR2 FQNEAQ. CDR3 loop: CASSLDGGGTYEQYF. The CDR3 DNA reads as TGTGCCAGCAGCTTAGATGGGGGCGGAACCTACGAGCAGTACTTC.

The chain combines TRBV5-1 with TRBJ2-3, with TRBD2 identical over 8 bases. After removal of 1 base from V and 4 bases from J, the junction contained 8 bases not matched to a gene. Germline CDR1 reads SGHRS; CDR2 reads YFSETQ. This CDR3 is built from 16 residues. The CDR3 is CASSLRDGGASDTQYF. In DNA form, the CDR3 reads TGCGCCAGCAGCTTGCGTGACGGGGGGGCGTCAGATACGCAGTATTTT.

The gene calls are TRBV28 and TRBJ2-2; TRBD1 matches at 8 bases. Losses at the gene ends were 10 bases for V and 5 bases for J; bases not matched to a gene: 9. The CDR3 covers 14 residues. CDR1 is MDHEN and CDR2 is SYDVKM in the germline V gene. The CDR3 nucleotides read TGTGCCACCAGCGGACAGGGACATACCGGGGAGCTGTTTTTT. The encoded protein is CATSGQGHTGELFF.

The chain links TRBV6-6 to TRBJ1-4; possibly TRBD1 for D (6 bases). V dropped 6 bases and J dropped 8 bases, with 19 bases sitting between them. CDR1 is MNHNY, CDR2 SVGAGI, per germline (reference sequence). CDR3 length: 15 amino acids. Here the CDR3 reads CASRLDRSPGEKLFF. Here the CDR3 DNA reads TGTGCCAGCAGACTAGACAGGAGCCCGGGGGAAAAACTGTTTTTT.

V gene TRBV28 combines with J gene TRBJ2-5, with D tentatively TRBD1 (6 bases). Deletions cut 8 bases from V and 2 bases from J, with 18 bases between. Per germline, CDR1 MDHEN and CDR2 SYDVKM. The CDR3 loop spans 15 amino acids. The CDR3 protein is CASSKGQTGQETQYF. The CDR3, as DNA: TGTGCCAGCTCCAAGGGCCAAACAGGGCAAGAGACCCAGTACTTC.

To note about this clone: This sample also contains other DNA sequences that code for the same CDR3. V is TRBV21-1 and J is TRBJ2-1; the table's D call TRBD1 went unverified against the DNA. TRBV21-1 represents a pseudogene. This CDR3 is 19 amino acids long. The CDR3 region has the DNA TGTGCCAGCAGCAAGGGTAAGGGTGGGCCGGGACAGGGGTTCTATGAGCAGTTCTTC. Its protein product is CASSKGKGGPGQGFYEQFF.

On this clone: A read error may account for a junction end that differs from germline. The V call is TRBV5-1, the J call TRBJ2-5; 7 nucleotides align to TRBD1. CDR1 and CDR2 (germline): SGHRS, YFSETQ. The CDR3 is 13 amino acids. The CDR3 nucleotides are TGCGCCAGCAGCTTAGGGGGCCAAGAGGCCCAGTACTTC. Translating it yields CASSLGGQEAQYF.

V gene TRBV28 combines with J gene TRBJ2-1; the match to TRBD2 covers 10 bases. The CDR3 loop spans 14 amino acids. CDR1 MDHEN and CDR2 SYDVKM come from the germline V gene. The CDR3 loop reads CASRLAGEYNEQFF. The CDR3 coding sequence is TGTGCGTCGAGGCTAGCGGGGGAGTACAATGAGCAGTTCTTC.

The V call is TRBV5-1, the J call TRBJ2-5, with TRBD1 matching over 9 bases. J was trimmed by 5 bases and V by 3 bases; bases with no gene match: 14. This CDR3 spans 17 amino acids. Germline CDR1 SGHRS, CDR2 YFSETQ. This CDR3 reads CASSSAPSTGGMETQYF. DNA for the CDR3: TGCGCCAGCAGCTCCGCCCCCAGTACAGGGGGCATGGAGACCCAGTACTTC.

The chain has TRBV4-3 and TRBJ2-7, with TRBD1 matching 8 bases. Germline CDR1 reads LGHNA; CDR2 reads YSLEER. V trimming: 0 bases; J trimming: 3 bases; junction bases outside the gene matches: 19. The length of the CDR3 is 20 residues. This CDR3 reads CASSQDPLGQGQLGDYEQYF. CDR3 bases: TGCGCCAGCAGCCAAGATCCCCTCGGACAGGGTCAATTGGGGGACTACGAGCAGTACTTC.